Below are 6 T cell receptor beta chains sequenced from a single sample in a study of cytotoxic CD8 clonotypes in ibrutinib-treated CLL (dated by TCRdb to about 2021). Library construction relied on the immunoSEQ multiplex PCR assay. TCRdb holds this immuneACCESS table with in-frame rearrangements only. Some clones are missing; in checked studies, unresolved V genes explain under half, and the rest has no known cause. This sample comprises about 130,000 clones, over 60% of them detected only once. The top ten clones comprise over 10% of the sample. Explained via the paper, the time point label denotes: about 11 months on ibrutinib. The sequencing here drew on PBMCs, taken after 12 months of ibrutinib treatment. Receptors originate from a human donor with chronic lymphocytic leukemia.

The V call is TRBV18, the J call TRBJ2-4, with D hard to call. V dropped 4 bases and J dropped 1 base, with 14 bases sitting between them. The CDR3 is 16 residues long. Germline CDR1 reads KGHSH; CDR2 reads LQKENI. The CDR3 bases are TGTGCCAGCTCACAATTTGACTCAGCGGCCAAAAACATTCAGTACTTC. It translates to CASSQFDSAAKNIQYF.

This chain uses TRBV20-1 with TRBJ1-1; no definite D call. In germline, CDR1 is DFQATT, CDR2 SNEGSKA (reference sequence). Trimming removed 3 bases at V and 0 bases at J, with 2 bases between. This CDR3 spans 11 amino acids. The CDR3 loop reads CSASLNTEAFF. The CDR3 coding sequence is TGCAGTGCTAGTTTGAACACTGAAGCTTTCTTT.

This chain joins TRBV4-3 and TRBJ2-7, with 11 bases identical to TRBD1. Germline V gene sequence: CDR1 LGHNA, CDR2 YSLEER. The junction had 8 bases not matched to a gene; V was cut back by 4 bases and J by 6 bases. The CDR3 consists of 15 residues. The CDR3 coding sequence is TGCGCCAGCAGCCGTGTCCCGGGACAGGGGGGCGAGCAGTACTTC. Its translation is CASSRVPGQGGEQYF.

The chain recombines TRBV12-5 with TRBJ2-3, with 12 bases fitting TRBD2. The germline V gene encodes CDR1 LGHNT and CDR2 FRNRAP. J was trimmed by 0 bases and V by 6 bases; bases with no gene match: 4. The CDR3 consists of 16 residues. CDR3 DNA: TGTGCTAGTGGACCCGGACTAGCGGGAAGCACAGATACGCAGTATTTT. It codes for CASGPGLAGSTDTQYF.

The table lists this clone with a count of one. V is TRBV28 and J is TRBJ2-2; 10 positions agree with TRBD1. V was pared by 8 bases and J by 6 bases, with 6 bases of the junction left unmatched. Looked up from germline, CDR1 is MDHEN and CDR2 is SYDVKM. The CDR3 runs 14 residues. The CDR3: CASRGQGYSGELFF. CDR3 DNA sequence: TGTGCCAGCCGGGGACAGGGGTATTCCGGGGAGCTGTTTTTT.

The chain joins TRBV5-1 to TRBJ2-5; 7 bases map to TRBD1. The CDR3 loop spans 14 amino acids. The trim removed 4 bases at V and 1 base at J, leaving 4 bases unmatched. The germline gives CDR1 SGHRS, CDR2 YFSETQ. CDR3 sequence: CASSSRQGQETQYF. The CDR3 DNA reads as TGCGCCAGCAGCAGTCGACAGGGCCAAGAGACCCAGTACTTC.